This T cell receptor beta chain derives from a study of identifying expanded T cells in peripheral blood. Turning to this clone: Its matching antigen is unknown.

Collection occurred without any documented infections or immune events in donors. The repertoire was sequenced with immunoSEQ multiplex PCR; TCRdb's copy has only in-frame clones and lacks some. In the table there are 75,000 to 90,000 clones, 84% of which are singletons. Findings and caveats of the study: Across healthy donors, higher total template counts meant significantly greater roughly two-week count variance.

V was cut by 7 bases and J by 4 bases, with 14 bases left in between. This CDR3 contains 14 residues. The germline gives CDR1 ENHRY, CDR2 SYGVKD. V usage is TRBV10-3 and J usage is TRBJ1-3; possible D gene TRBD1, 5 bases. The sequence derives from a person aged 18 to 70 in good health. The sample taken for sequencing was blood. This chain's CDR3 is CAITGGAVGNTIYF. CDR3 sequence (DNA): TGTGCCATCACGGGGGGAGCGGTGGGAAACACCATATATTTT.